A selection of T cell receptor beta chains follows, all from one sample in a study of T cell repertoires in cytomegalovirus infection. TCRdb reprocessed the reads with MiXCR, giving one entry per CDR3 protein. Of 290,000 or so distinct CDR3 sequences detected, 9.6% appear once; the ten largest clones hold less than 3%. Sequenced: PBMCs. These receptors came from a human donor in good health (CMV status not recorded). Some clones in this sample may be carry-over from other donors' samples. The CDR3 runs from the conserved cysteine through the conserved F or W. D genes are given only for firm matches. Clone sizes are given selectively: once, few, many, or a class where the clone is expanded.

few,TRBJ2-3,TRBV6-5,TRBD2,TGTGCCAGCCACCCCAGCGGGGGGCACACAGATACGCAGTATTTT,CASHPSGGHTDTQYF
many,TRBJ2-5,TRBV20-1,TRBD2,TGCAGTGCTAAGAAGGCTAGCGGGCCCATGGGTCAAGAGACCCAGTACTTC,CSAKKASGPMGQETQYF
many,TRBJ1-2,TRBV7-8,-,TGTGCCAGCAGCTTAGCTAGAGGCGGATTGGGGGCGGACTATGGCTACACCTTC,CASSLARGGLGADYGYTF
few,TRBJ2-5,TRBV20-1,-,TGCAGTGCTAGAGTGGCGACGGCCCAAGAGACCCAGTACTTC,CSARVATAQETQYF
-,TRBJ2-7,TRBV5-1,-,TGCGCCAGCAGCTTGACATCCCCCTACGAGCAGTACTTC,CASSLTSPYEQYF
many,TRBJ2-1,TRBV6-2/TRBV6-3,TRBD1,TGTGCCAGCAGATCTGACGGGACAGGGGGCAATGAGCAGTTCTTC,CASRSDGTGGNEQFF
-,TRBJ2-3,TRBV20-1,TRBD2,TGCAGTGCTAGAGTGCGGGGGCGGAGCGGGGGCCTCCCTGATACGCAGTATTTT,CSARVRGRSGGLPDTQYF
many,TRBJ2-2,TRBV12-3/TRBV12-4,-,TGTGCCAGCAGGGACATCCTCAGGGGCACCGGGGAGCTGTTTTTT,CASRDILRGTGELFF
few,TRBJ1-5,TRBV11-1,-,TGTGCCAGCAGCCCAGGAGGGCAGAACAATCAGCCCCAGCATTTT,CASSPGGQNNQPQHF
-,TRBJ2-5,TRBV7-2,-,TGTGCCAGCAGCTTAGACCTGAGTGCGACCCAGTACTTC,CASSLDLSATQYF
many,TRBJ2-3,TRBV28,TRBD2,TGTGCCAGCAGTTTTCAATCCGAGCGGGGTCGCACAGATACGCAGTATTTT,CASSFQSERGRTDTQYF
many,TRBJ2-1,TRBV29-1,TRBD2,TGCAGCGTTGCCCATAAAACTAGCGGCAATGAGCAGTTCTTC,CSVAHKTSGNEQFF
-,TRBJ1-5,TRBV12-3/TRBV12-4,TRBD1,TGTGCCAGCAGTCCGGACAGGACCGATAGCAATCAGCCCCAGCATTTT,CASSPDRTDSNQPQHF
many,TRBJ2-2,TRBV5-5,-,TGTGCCAGCAGCTTGGGGATTAACACCGGGGAGCTGTTTTTT,CASSLGINTGELFF
many,TRBJ1-1,TRBV18,-,TGTGCCAGCTCACCTCGGGACACCCTGAACACTGAAGCTTTCTTT,CASSPRDTLNTEAFF
many,TRBJ1-1,TRBV20-1,-,TGCAGTGCTAGAAAAGATCCGGCCATGAACACTGAAGCTTTCTTT,CSARKDPAMNTEAFF
many,TRBJ1-1,TRBV6-1,TRBD1,TGTGCCAGCAGGGGACAGTACTTGAACACTGAAGCTTTCTTT,CASRGQYLNTEAFF
-,TRBJ2-3,TRBV29-1,-,TGCAGCGTTGGAGCCCCAGTGACAGTCGGTAGTACGCAGTATTTT,CSVGAPVTVGSTQYF
many,TRBJ2-2,TRBV14,-,TGTGCCAGCAGCCAATGGCGATTGAGCACCGGGGAGCTGTTTTTT,CASSQWRLSTGELFF
-,TRBJ2-1,TRBV7-9,-,TGTGCCAGCAGCCTGGCAGGCACGTTCAATGAGCAGTTCTTC,CASSLAGTFNEQFF
many,TRBJ1-6,TRBV7-8,-,TGTGCCAGCAGCTTAATCTCACAGGGCTCATATTCACCCCTCCACTTT,CASSLISQGSYSPLHF